One sample yielded the 10 T cell receptor beta chains listed below, sequenced in a study of T cell responses to AZD1222 COVID-19 vaccine. Some clones are missing from TCRdb's copy, which holds only in-frame ones; the method was immunoSEQ multiplex PCR. The repertoire holds 100,000 to 150,000 clones, 80% to 90% seen once, with 3.1% in the top ten. Sequencing was performed on peripheral blood, taken on day 0 of AZD1222 vaccination. Source of these receptors: an adult in good health.

The chain recombines TRBV27 with TRBJ1-3; no clear D. The V gene's germline CDR1 is MNHEY and CDR2 SMNVEV (reference sequence). The V end lost 0 bases, the J end lost 0 bases, and 3 bases lay between the germline ends. The CDR3 runs to 14 residues. The CDR3 bases are TGTGCCAGCAGTTTATCCGGCTCTGGAAACACCATATATTTT. This codes for CASSLSGSGNTIYF.

The chain is built from TRBV6-5 and TRBJ1-1; TRBD1 matches at 7 bases. The CDR3 spans 16 residues. V was pared by 0 bases and J by 9 bases, with 13 bases of the junction left unmatched. Germline V lookup: CDR1 MNHEY, CDR2 SVGAGI. CDR3 region: CASSYSLDRVPLKAFF. In DNA, the CDR3 is TGTGCCAGCAGTTACTCACTAGACAGGGTTCCCCTGAAAGCTTTCTTT.

The gene calls are TRBV28 and TRBJ2-1; D perhaps matches TRBD2 (5 bases). CDR1 is MDHEN, CDR2 SYDVKM, per germline. The CDR3 totals 17 residues. Trimming took 8 bases from V and 0 from J, leaving 20 bases between them. CDR3 protein: CASVATKLGSSYNEQFF. CDR3 in DNA: TGTGCCAGCGTTGCCACCAAACTGGGGAGCTCCTACAATGAGCAGTTCTTC.

The J gene is TRBJ2-3, the V gene TRBV5-1; 7 bases agree with TRBD2. V shed 4 bases, J shed 1 base, and the junction held 6 bases outside the gene matches. The length of the CDR3 is 15 residues. Germline CDR1 SGHRS, CDR2 YFSETQ. The CDR3 coding sequence is TGCGCCAGCAGCCAAGGACTAGGGGGCACAGATACGCAGTATTTT. Its translation is CASSQGLGGTDTQYF.

The chain recombines TRBV6-5 with TRBJ2-1; 11 nucleotides match TRBD2. The V and J ends lost 6 bases and 11 bases, in that order; junction bases with no gene match: 12. Germline V CDR1 and CDR2: MNHEY, SVGAGI. The CDR3 contains 15 residues. The CDR3 here is CASSAPSGGPQKQFF. CDR3 sequence (DNA): TGTGCCAGCAGCGCCCCTAGCGGGGGGCCACAAAAGCAGTTCTTC.

This chain uses TRBV12-3 or TRBV12-4 with TRBJ1-2; D unclear. The ends were cut back, 4 bases at V and 7 bases at J, with 13 bases in the middle. CDR3 length: 13 amino acids. The CDR3 DNA reads TGTGCCAGCAGTTCCGGACGGAAAGCTGGCTACACCTTC. Translated, it gives CASSSGRKAGYTF.

The count of this clone is one. The J gene is TRBJ2-3, the V gene TRBV30; TRBD2 matches at 7 bases. Germline CDR1 reads GTSNPN; CDR2 reads SVGIG (reference sequence). The CDR3 has 14 amino acids. V lost 6 bases to trimming and J lost 3 bases; unmatched junction nucleotides: 9. The CDR3 loop reads CACPQSGMTDTQYF. The CDR3 nucleotides read TGTGCCTGCCCGCAAAGCGGGATGACAGATACGCAGTATTTT.

The rearrangement joins TRBV6-2 or TRBV6-3 to TRBJ1-5; 12 nucleotides agree with TRBD1. The CDR3 extends over 19 amino acids. CDR1 MNHEY and CDR2 SVGEGT come from the germline V gene. V shed 1 base, J shed 5 bases, and the junction held 12 bases outside the gene matches. CDR3 nucleotide sequence: TGTGCCAGCAGTTACTTCCCGGGACAGGGGGCATCGGTGTATCAGCCCCAGCATTTT. Residues: CASSYFPGQGASVYQPQHF.

The chain's CDR3 is CASSPRTGRVNTEAFF. CDR3 DNA: TGTGCCAGCAGCCCCCGGACAGGGAGGGTGAACACTGAAGCTTTCTTT. The rearrangement links TRBV7-9 to TRBJ1-1; 8 bases are shared with TRBD1. From germline, CDR1 is SEHNR and CDR2 FQNEAQ (reference sequence). With V trimmed by 5 bases and J by 0 bases, 8 bases remained unmatched. The length of the CDR3 is 16 residues.

The chain joins TRBV5-6 to TRBJ1-1; D uncertain. This CDR3 has 15 residues. Germline V lookup: CDR1 SGHDT, CDR2 YYEEEE. Trimming removed 6 bases at V and 3 bases at J, with 18 bases between. CDR3 DNA sequence: TGTGCCAGCAACCACCAACCCACATCTTACACTGAAGCTTTCTTT. It codes for CASNHQPTSYTEAFF. Filled out from reference TRBV5-6 and TRBJ1-1, the complete variable domain reads DAGVTQSPTHLIKTRGQQVTLRCSPKSGHDTVSWYQQALGQGPQFIFQYYEEEERQRGNFPDRFSGHQFPNYSSELNVNALLLGDSALYLCASNHQPTSYTEAFFGQGTRLTVV.